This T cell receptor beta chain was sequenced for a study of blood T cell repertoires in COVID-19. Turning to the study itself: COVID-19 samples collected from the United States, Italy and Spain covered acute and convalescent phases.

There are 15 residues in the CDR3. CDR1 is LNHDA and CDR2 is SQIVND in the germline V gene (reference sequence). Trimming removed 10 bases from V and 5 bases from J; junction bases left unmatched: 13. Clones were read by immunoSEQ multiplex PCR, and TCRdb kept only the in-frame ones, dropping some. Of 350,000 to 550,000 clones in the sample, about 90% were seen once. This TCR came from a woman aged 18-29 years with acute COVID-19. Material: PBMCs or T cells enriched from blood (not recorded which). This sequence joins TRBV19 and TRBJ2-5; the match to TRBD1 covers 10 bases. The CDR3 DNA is TGTGCCACCTCCCGGGACAGGGGCCCGGGGGAGACCCAGTACTTC. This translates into CATSRDRGPGETQYF.